A single sample gave rise to the 31 T cell receptor beta chains below, sequenced in a study of CD8 T cells in Susac syndrome. Random hexamers primed reverse transcription of 0.5 to 1 ug RNA. TCRdb reanalysed the immunoSEQ multiplex PCR reads using MiXCR and keeps one entry per CDR3 protein. The data contain 150,000 or so distinct CDR3 sequences, 90% to 95% of them singletons. The sample consisted of CD4+ T cells from PBMCs. The receptors stem from a human donor in good health.

The V and J genes are TRBV28 and TRBJ1-1; perhaps TRBD1 as D (5 bases). This CDR3 region has 13 residues. Germline V gives CDR1 MDHEN, CDR2 SYDVKM. Trimming removed 8 bases from V and 1 base from J, with 11 bases in between. This CDR3 reads CASVEGRNTEAFF. The DNA for the CDR3 is TGTGCCAGCGTCGAGGGACGGAACACTGAAGCTTTCTTT.

The chain has TRBV5-1 and TRBJ2-1, with 8 nucleotides matching TRBD2. Per germline, CDR1 SGHRS and CDR2 YFSETQ. The CDR3 loop spans 15 amino acids. V gave up 4 bases and J gave up 8 bases; unmatched junction bases: 11. The CDR3 loop reads CASSPGLGIGDEQFF. CDR3 coding DNA: TGCGCCAGCAGCCCGGGACTAGGGATAGGCGATGAGCAGTTCTTC. Drawing the rest from reference TRBV5-1 and TRBJ2-1, the complete variable domain is KAGVTQTPRYLIKTRGQQVTLSCSPISGHRSVSWYQQTPGQGLQFLFEYFSETQRNKGNFPGRFSGRQFSNSRSEMNVSTLELGDSALYLCASSPGLGIGDEQFFGPGTRLTVL.

The count of this clonotype is one. This chain connects TRBV5-1 to TRBJ2-1, with unresolved D. CDR1 and CDR2 from the germline V gene are SGHRS and YFSETQ. This CDR3 has 15 amino acids. V lost 1 base, J lost 2 bases, and 10 bases lay in between. The CDR3 reads CASSLTDSAYNEQFF. CDR3 sequence (DNA): TGCGCCAGCAGCTTGACCGACTCCGCCTACAATGAGCAGTTCTTC. Complete variable domain (other parts from reference TRBV5-1 and TRBJ2-1): KAGVTQTPRYLIKTRGQQVTLSCSPISGHRSVSWYQQTPGQGLQFLFEYFSETQRNKGNFPGRFSGRQFSNSRSEMNVSTLELGDSALYLCASSLTDSAYNEQFFGPGTRLTVL.

In this sample, this clonotype turned up once. This chain connects TRBV11-2 to TRBJ2-5; D not resolved. The V end lost 7 bases, the J end lost 3 bases, and 15 bases lay between the germline ends. Germline V gene lookup returns CDR1 SGHAT and CDR2 FQNNGV. The CDR3 contains 14 residues. CDR3 in DNA: TGTGCCAGCAACCGTGTGGGCGGAAAAGAGACCCAGTACTTC. Amino acid sequence: CASNRVGGKETQYF.

The gene calls are TRBV5-1 and TRBJ2-3; 7 bases line up with TRBD1. The V gene end was trimmed by 4 bases and the J gene end by 0 bases; junction bases not matched to a gene: 2. The CDR3 runs to 14 residues. Germline lookup yields CDR1 SGHRS and CDR2 YFSETQ. The CDR3 spells CASSPGQSTDTQYF. Here the CDR3 DNA reads TGCGCCAGCAGCCCGGGACAGAGCACAGATACGCAGTATTTT.

The genes are TRBV28 and TRBJ2-1; 8 nucleotides agree with TRBD1. CDR3 length: 14 amino acids. Germline V lookup: CDR1 MDHEN, CDR2 SYDVKM. The V and J ends lost 7 bases and 7 bases, in that order; junction bases with no gene match: 9. CDR3: CASNSQGAKNEQFF. In nucleotides, the CDR3 is TGTGCCAGCAATTCTCAGGGGGCGAAGAATGAGCAGTTCTTC. The variable domain in full, completed from reference TRBV28 and TRBJ2-1, reads DVKVTQSSRYLVKRTGEKVFLECVQDMDHENMFWYRQDPGLGLRLIYFSYDVKMKEKGDIPEGYSVSREKKERFSLILESASTNQTSMYLCASNSQGAKNEQFFGPGTRLTVL.

This chain links TRBV9 with TRBJ2-1, with 12 bases fitting TRBD1. Germline CDR1 and CDR2: SGDLS and YYNGEE. This CDR3 comprises 14 residues. With 4 bases clipped from V and 10 bases from J, the junction kept 6 bases outside the gene matches. The chain's CDR3 is CASSFGTGGVEQFF. DNA for the CDR3: TGTGCCAGCAGCTTCGGGACAGGGGGCGTCGAGCAGTTCTTC.

J is TRBJ2-1 and V is TRBV14; tentatively, D is TRBD1 (5 bases). The CDR3 sequence is 12 residues long. Germline V gene lookup returns CDR1 SGHDN and CDR2 FVKESK. V lost 2 bases, J lost 12 bases, and 11 bases lay in between. The CDR3 DNA sequence: TGTGCCAGCAGCCAACGCTGGACACGGCAGTTCTTC. This gives the protein CASSQRWTRQFF.

The V gene is TRBV20-1, the J gene TRBJ1-5; D might be TRBD1 (5 bases). This CDR3 spans 13 amino acids. Germline V gives CDR1 DFQATT, CDR2 SNEGSKA (reference sequence). V dropped 3 bases and J dropped 3 bases, with 9 bases sitting between them. For the CDR3, the DNA is TGCAGTGCTAGCAGACAGAACAATCAGCCCCAGCATTTT. This translates into CSASRQNNQPQHF.

In the case of this clonotype: At one end the junction does not follow the germline gene, possibly because of a read error. This CDR3 is CASSQGLDYEQYF. CDR3 nucleotides: TGTGCCAGCAGCCAGGGTCTAGACTACGAACAGTACTTC. This chain joins TRBV4-2 and TRBJ2-7; tentatively, D is TRBD2 (5 bases). The germline V gene has CDR1 LGHNA and CDR2 YNFKEQ. The CDR3 is made up of 13 amino acids.

V is TRBV6-2 or TRBV6-3 and J is TRBJ2-7, with D tentatively TRBD1 (6 bases). The CDR3 totals 14 residues. CDR1 and CDR2 (germline): MNHEY, SVGEGT. Trimming shortened V by 7 bases and J by 1 base, and 14 bases separated the two germline ends. The DNA of the CDR3 is TGTGCCAGCACCTCCGGACAGCTATCCTACGAGCAGTACTTC. It encodes CASTSGQLSYEQYF.

The chain recombines TRBV19 with TRBJ2-5; 12 nucleotides line up with TRBD2. Germline V gene lookup returns CDR1 LNHDA and CDR2 SQIVND (reference sequence). The V segment lost 5 bases and the J segment 5 bases; nucleotides outside the gene matches: 21. This CDR3 comprises 20 residues. For the CDR3, the DNA is TGTGCCAGTAGTGCCGCCTGGACTAGCGGGACAGTGAAGGGTAGGGAGACCCAGTACTTC. Translated, it gives CASSAAWTSGTVKGRETQYF.

The rearrangement uses TRBV28 and TRBJ2-7, with D possibly being TRBD1 (6 bases). This CDR3 comprises 14 residues. The V end lost 7 bases, the J end lost 2 bases, and 15 bases lay between the germline ends. Germline values: CDR1 MDHEN, CDR2 SYDVKM. DNA for the CDR3: TGTGCCAGCACCGGAGCACAGGGACCCTACGAGCAGTACTTC. Its protein is CASTGAQGPYEQYF.

The V gene is TRBV5-1, the J gene TRBJ2-1, with D tentatively TRBD1 (6 bases). V was cut by 4 bases and J by 3 bases, with 14 bases left in between. The germline V gene encodes CDR1 SGHRS and CDR2 YFSETQ. CDR3 length: 15 amino acids. In DNA form, the CDR3 reads TGCGCCAGCAGCCAACAGGGTCAGAACTACAATGAGCAGTTCTTC. Amino acid sequence: CASSQQGQNYNEQFF.

The V call is TRBV5-4, the J call TRBJ2-7; D is unclear. V was clipped by 0 bases and J by 3 bases, with 7 bases between them. The germline V gene encodes CDR1 SGHNT and CDR2 YYREEE (reference sequence). The CDR3 spans 13 residues. The CDR3 protein is CASSLDSFYEQYF. The DNA of the CDR3 is TGTGCCAGCAGCTTGGACAGTTTCTACGAGCAGTACTTC.

As concerns this clonotype: At one boundary the junction diverges from the germline segment, which might be a read error. The V gene is TRBV6-1, the J gene TRBJ1-1; 7 nucleotides line up with TRBD1. CDR1 MNHNS and CDR2 SASEGT come from the germline V gene. There are 13 residues in the CDR3. The CDR3 DNA reads as TGTGCCAGCAGCGAAGGGACAGACACTGAAGCTTTCTTT. It translates to CASSEGTDTEAFF.

The rearrangement joins TRBV6-5 to TRBJ1-1; unclear D gene. There are 11 residues in the CDR3. V was clipped by 7 bases and J by 6 bases, with 9 bases between them. CDR1 and CDR2 from the germline V gene are MNHEY and SVGAGI. The CDR3: CASNNGAEAFF. DNA of the CDR3: TGTGCCAGCAATAACGGGGCTGAAGCTTTCTTT.

The chain couples TRBV18 to TRBJ2-5, with a possible D match to TRBD2 (5 bases). CDR3 length: 17 amino acids. V was trimmed by 0 bases and J by 9 bases, leaving 23 bases between them. Germline CDR1 reads KGHSH; CDR2 reads LQKENI. The CDR3 region has the DNA TGTGCCAGCTCACCACCCCACGGGCGGGCCGCCCTGCGGCCCCAGTACTTC. Encoded protein: CASSPPHGRAALRPQYF. Using reference TRBV18 and TRBJ2-5 for the parts outside the CDR3, the full variable domain is NAGVMQNPRHLVRRRGQEARLRCSPMKGHSHVYWYRQLPEEGLKFMVYLQKENIIDESGMPKERFSAEFPKEGPSILRIQQVVRGDSAAYFCASSPPHGRAALRPQYFGPGTRLLVL.

The chain has TRBV18 and TRBJ1-3; D uncertain. The CDR3 sequence is 14 residues long. V was clipped by 3 bases and J by 0 bases, with 6 bases between them. The germline gives CDR1 KGHSH, CDR2 LQKENI. The CDR3 sequence: CASSPVDSGNTIYF. CDR3 DNA: TGTGCCAGCTCACCCGTGGACTCTGGAAACACCATATATTTT.

The chain uses TRBV24-1 and TRBJ2-1; the D call may be TRBD1 or TRBD2 (5 bases each). The ends were cut back, 5 bases at V and 4 bases at J, with 17 bases in the middle. Germline V gives CDR1 KGHDR, CDR2 SFDVKD. CDR3 size: 16 residues. The CDR3, as DNA: TGTGCCACCAGTGGAACTACGGGGACCGATTACAATGAGCAGTTCTTC. It is translated as CATSGTTGTDYNEQFF.

The chain carries TRBV5-1 and TRBJ1-1, with D possibly matching TRBD1 (6 bases). This CDR3 contains 15 residues. The germline V gene has CDR1 SGHRS and CDR2 YFSETQ. V was clipped by 2 bases and J by 6 bases, with 17 bases between them. CDR3 in amino acids: CASSLRAGGGSEAFF. CDR3 nucleotide sequence: TGCGCCAGCAGCTTAAGGGCGGGAGGGGGATCTGAAGCTTTCTTT.

This sequence joins TRBV9 and TRBJ2-1, with D perhaps TRBD1 (5 bases). The CDR3 is 15 residues long. V was shortened by 4 bases and J by 6 bases, with 17 bases between the two germline ends. The V gene's germline CDR1 is SGDLS and CDR2 YYNGEE. CDR3 in DNA: TGTGCCAGCAGCCAAGCGACCGGCACAGGCAATGAGCAGTTCTTC. Protein: CASSQATGTGNEQFF.

The chain recombines TRBV29-1 with TRBJ2-5; TRBD2 is a possible D gene (6 bases). V was trimmed by 4 bases and J by 6 bases, leaving 18 bases between them. This CDR3 comprises 14 residues. The germline gives CDR1 SQVTM, CDR2 ANQGSEA. CDR3: CSVGPRDSRQTQYF. The CDR3 DNA reads TGCAGCGTTGGCCCCCGGGACTCACGGCAGACCCAGTACTTC.

This clonotype was seen just once. The chain carries TRBV7-9 and TRBJ2-5; TRBD2 matches 11 bases. V shed 4 bases, J shed 3 bases, and the junction held 7 bases outside the gene matches. Germline V lookup: CDR1 SEHNR, CDR2 FQNEAQ (reference sequence). CDR3 length equals 16 residues. The CDR3 DNA sequence: TGTGCCAGCAGCTATTACCGGGGACTAGCGGAAGAGACCCAGTACTTC. Protein sequence: CASSYYRGLAEETQYF.

The rearrangement links TRBV11-2 to TRBJ2-7, with 7 positions matching TRBD1. V gave up 4 bases and J gave up 6 bases; unmatched junction bases: 9. The CDR3 extends over 14 amino acids. The germline CDR1 and CDR2 sequences are SGHAT and FQNNGV. This CDR3 reads CASSSRQGRGEQYF. The CDR3 DNA is TGTGCCAGCAGCTCTAGACAGGGCCGTGGCGAGCAGTACTTC. Based on the CDR3 plus reference TRBV11-2 and TRBJ2-7, the full variable domain is EAGVAQSPRYKIIEKRQSVAFWCNPISGHATLYWYQQILGQGPKLLIQFQNNGVVDDSQLPKDRFSAERLKGVDSTLKIQPAKLEDSAVYLCASSSRQGRGEQYFGPGTRLTVT.

This clonotype was picked up one time. The chain uses TRBV6-2 or TRBV6-3 and TRBJ1-1, with D maybe TRBD1 (5 bases). Trimming took 2 bases from V and 4 from J, leaving 11 bases between them. The CDR3 totals 14 residues. The germline CDR1 and CDR2 sequences are MNHEY and SVGEGT. CDR3: CASSYGGPRTEAFF. CDR3 DNA sequence: TGTGCCAGCAGTTACGGGGGTCCTCGCACTGAAGCTTTCTTT.

The chain recombines TRBV10-3 with TRBJ1-4; the D gene is possibly TRBD1 (6 bases). Germline CDR1 is ENHRY and CDR2 is SYGVKD. The CDR3 is 16 residues long. Trimming shortened V by 2 bases and J by 0 bases, and 10 bases separated the two germline ends. The CDR3 sequence: CAISERQAATNEKLFF. The CDR3, as DNA: TGTGCCATCAGTGAGAGACAGGCTGCAACTAATGAAAAACTGTTTTTT.

In this sample, this clonotype turned up once. This chain connects TRBV28 to TRBJ2-7, with 7 bases identical to TRBD1. Germline V lookup: CDR1 MDHEN, CDR2 SYDVKM. The V segment lost 7 bases and the J segment 4 bases; nucleotides outside the gene matches: 10. CDR3 length equals 14 residues. CDR3 in amino acids: CASTGAGGFYEQYF. CDR3 nucleotide sequence: TGTGCCAGCACAGGGGCAGGGGGTTTTTACGAGCAGTACTTC. The full variable domain, with the rest looked up from reference TRBV28 and TRBJ2-7, is DVKVTQSSRYLVKRTGEKVFLECVQDMDHENMFWYRQDPGLGLRLIYFSYDVKMKEKGDIPEGYSVSREKKERFSLILESASTNQTSMYLCASTGAGGFYEQYFGPGTRLTVT.

The chain recombines TRBV12-3 or TRBV12-4 with TRBJ1-5; D is uncertain. V dropped 4 bases and J dropped 0 bases, with 10 bases sitting between them. The CDR3 has 15 residues. Here the CDR3 reads CASSWISDSNQPQHF. The CDR3 nucleotides read TGTGCCAGCAGTTGGATTAGTGATAGCAATCAGCCCCAGCATTTT.

The chain links TRBV20-1 to TRBJ2-4; a weak D match, TRBD1 (5 bases). V lost 4 bases to trimming and J lost 0 bases, with 10 bases between them. Germline V CDR1 and CDR2: DFQATT, SNEGSKA (reference sequence). The CDR3 contains 14 residues. The CDR3 is CSAITQGAKNIQYF. DNA of the CDR3: TGCAGTGCTATAACTCAGGGAGCCAAAAACATTCAGTACTTC.

The CDR3 region has the DNA TGCAGCGTTGAAACGGTAGCGGGAGGCACAGATACGCAGTATTTT. Its protein is CSVETVAGGTDTQYF. The gene calls are TRBV29-1 and TRBJ2-3; 9 nucleotides match TRBD2. CDR1 is SQVTM, CDR2 ANQGSEA, per germline. CDR3 length equals 15 residues. After removal of 2 bases from V and 1 base from J, the junction contained 4 bases not matched to a gene.